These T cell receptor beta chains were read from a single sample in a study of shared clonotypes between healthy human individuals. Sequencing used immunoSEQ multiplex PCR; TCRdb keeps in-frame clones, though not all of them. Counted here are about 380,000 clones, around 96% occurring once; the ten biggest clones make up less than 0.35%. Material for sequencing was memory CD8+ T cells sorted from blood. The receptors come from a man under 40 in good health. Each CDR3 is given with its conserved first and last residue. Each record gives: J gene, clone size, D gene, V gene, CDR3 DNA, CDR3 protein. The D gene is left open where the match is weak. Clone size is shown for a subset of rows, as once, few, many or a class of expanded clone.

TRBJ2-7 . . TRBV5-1 TGCGCCAGCAGCTTGGAAGTCGCGTACGAGCAGTACTTC CASSLEVAYEQYF
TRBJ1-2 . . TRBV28 TGTGCCAGCGGTGGGGGTAACTATGGCTACACCTTC CASGGGNYGYTF
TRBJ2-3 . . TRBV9 TGTGCCAGCAGCGTAGATTCCCGAGATACGCAGTATTTT CASSVDSRDTQYF
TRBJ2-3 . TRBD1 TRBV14 TGTGCCAGCAGCCACAGACAGGGGAGCACAGATACGCAGTATTTT CASSHRQGSTDTQYF
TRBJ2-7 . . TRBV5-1 TGCGCCAGCAGCTCTGACTCGTACGAGCAGTACTTC CASSSDSYEQYF
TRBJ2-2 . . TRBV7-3 TGTGCCAGCAGCTTAACTAGCGGCACCGGGGAGCTGTTTTTT CASSLTSGTGELFF
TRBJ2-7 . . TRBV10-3 TGTGCCATCACGGACAATGCGTTTGGCGAGCAGTACTTC CAITDNAFGEQYF
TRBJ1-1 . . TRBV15 TGTGCCACCAGCAGAGGGCAGCGGGTCACTGAAGCTTTCTTT CATSRGQRVTEAFF
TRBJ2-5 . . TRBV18 TGTGCCAGCGCCACGAGGGCAGTCTCAACCCCCGCTACGACCCAGTACTTC CASATRAVSTPATTQYF
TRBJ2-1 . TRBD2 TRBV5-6 TGTGCCAGCAGCCTGCCCAGGACTAGCGGGAGGGACAATGAGCAGTTCTTC CASSLPRTSGRDNEQFF
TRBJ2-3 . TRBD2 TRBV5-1 TGCGCCAGCAGTTTGGCGCTAGCGGAAAGAACAGATACGCAGTATTTT CASSLALAERTDTQYF
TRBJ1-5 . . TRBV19 TGTGCCAGTAGTATCTTAGGGGATAGCAATCAGCCCCAGCATTTT CASSILGDSNQPQHF
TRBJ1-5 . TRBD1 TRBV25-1 TGTGCCGGTTACGGGACAGGGGGCCAGCCCCAGCATTTT CAGYGTGGQPQHF
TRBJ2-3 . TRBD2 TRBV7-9 TGTGCCAGCAGCTTCCCTGCGCCAGCGGGAGGGTTTAGCACAGATACGCAGTATTTT CASSFPAPAGGFSTDTQYF
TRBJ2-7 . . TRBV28 TGTGCCAGCAGTTCTACCCCCCGGGCCGGGGGAGAGCAGTACTTC CASSSTPRAGGEQYF
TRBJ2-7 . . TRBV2 TGTGCCAGCAGTGATTCAGGTACTAGAGCCTCCTACGAGCAGTACTTC CASSDSGTRASYEQYF
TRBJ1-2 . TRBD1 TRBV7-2 TGTGCCAGCAGCGATCCGGGACAGGGGAACTATGGCTACACCTTC CASSDPGQGNYGYTF
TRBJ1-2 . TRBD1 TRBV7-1 TGTGCCAGCAGCTTAAGGGGACAGGGAGATGGCTACACCTTC CASSLRGQGDGYTF
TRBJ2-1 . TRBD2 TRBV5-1 TGCGCCAGCAGCTTGAGTGGGCAGCTAGCGGGAAGGAATGAGCAGTTCTTC CASSLSGQLAGRNEQFF
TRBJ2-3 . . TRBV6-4 TGTGCCAGCAGTGGCCTCGATCGTCACCAGGGTTCGGGCACAGATACGCAGTATTTT CASSGLDRHQGSGTDTQYF
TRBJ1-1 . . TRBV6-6 TGTGCCAGCAGTTACTCGACAGGGAACACTGAAGCTTTCTTT CASSYSTGNTEAFF
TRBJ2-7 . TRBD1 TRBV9 TGTGCCAGCAGCGTAGTAGGGGGCTGGTCCTACGAGCAGTACTTC CASSVVGGWSYEQYF
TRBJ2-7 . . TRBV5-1 TGCGCCAGCAGCCTCCAGGGAGGAGCGTCCTACGAGCAGTACTTC CASSLQGGASYEQYF
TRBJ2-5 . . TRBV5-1 TGCGCCAGCAGCCCGACGGGACGGCAAGAGACCCAGTACTTC CASSPTGRQETQYF
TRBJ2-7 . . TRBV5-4 TGTGCCAGCAGCCCCAACCTAATCGCCTACGAGCAGTACTTC CASSPNLIAYEQYF
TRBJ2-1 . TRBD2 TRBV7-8 TGTGCCAGCAGCCGCAGCCGACTAGCGTTAGAGAATGAGCAGTTCTTC CASSRSRLALENEQFF
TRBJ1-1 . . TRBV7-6 TGTGCCAGCAGCTTCACCCCCGGGACCGGAGGCGGTGTTGGTGAAGCTTTCTTT CASSFTPGTGGGVGEAFF
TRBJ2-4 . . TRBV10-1 TGCGCCAGCAGTGGGACAGCCAAAAACATTCAGTACTTC CASSGTAKNIQYF
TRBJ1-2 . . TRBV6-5 TGTGCCAGCAGTCCGACCGAAGCTAACTATGGCTACACCTTC CASSPTEANYGYTF
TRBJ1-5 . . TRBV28 TGTGCCAGCAGCCCTGGACAAGTGGGGTATAGCAATCAGCCCCAGCATTTT CASSPGQVGYSNQPQHF
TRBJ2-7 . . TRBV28 TGTGCCAGCATACCAGGGGGAGGGTCCTACGAGCAGTACTTC CASIPGGGSYEQYF
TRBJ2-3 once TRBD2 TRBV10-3 TGTGCCATCAGTGAGGGGCGGGGGAGGACAGATACGCAGTATTTT CAISEGRGRTDTQYF
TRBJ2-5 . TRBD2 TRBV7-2 TGTGCCAGCAGCGTAAGCGGGAGGGGGGGGACCCAGTACTTC CASSVSGRGGTQYF
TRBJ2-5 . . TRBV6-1 TGTGCCAGCAGTGAAGCCGGCAGGGGAGAGACCCAGTACTTC CASSEAGRGETQYF
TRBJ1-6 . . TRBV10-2 TGCGCCAGCATGGGAGCAGGGAGCTCCTATAATTCACCCCTCCACTTT CASMGAGSSYNSPLHF
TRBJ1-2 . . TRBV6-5 TGTGCCAGCGCCTTAAAATTTCAGAGGGATGGCTACACCTTC CASALKFQRDGYTF
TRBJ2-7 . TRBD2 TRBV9 TGTGCCAGCGAAACGAACGTGGGAGCGGGAGGGCCGAGGTCCTACGAGCAGTACTTC CASETNVGAGGPRSYEQYF
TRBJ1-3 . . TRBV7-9 TGTGCCAGCAGCCCTCGGACAGCGGACTCTGGAAACACCATATATTTT CASSPRTADSGNTIYF
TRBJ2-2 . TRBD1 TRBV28 TGTGCCAGCAGCCTGGGAGAGGGGGCGAGGACCGGGGAGCTGTTTTTT CASSLGEGARTGELFF
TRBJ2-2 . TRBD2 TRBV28 TGTGCCAGCAGTTTATTCCCGGGAGGTGAGAACACCGGGGAGCTGTTTTTT CASSLFPGGENTGELFF
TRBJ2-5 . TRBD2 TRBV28 TGTGCCAGCAGTTTAGGGGTACTAGCGGGAGATAGGGAGACCCAGTACTTC CASSLGVLAGDRETQYF